This T cell receptor beta chain comes out of a study of cytomegalovirus exposure and HLA in healthy donors. Study findings and constraints: In the analysis, some V segments, TRBV6-2 and TRBV6-3 included, were excluded as indistinguishable. A classifier reportedly called cytomegalovirus status with high sensitivity and specificity.

60 Vbeta and 13 Jbeta primers were used in PCR. Profiled with immunoSEQ multiplex PCR; TCRdb holds only in-frame clones, not every one. The repertoire has under 150,000 clones, around 76% of them found once; the top ten carry approximately 4%. With regard to this clone: Its matching antigen is unknown.

CDR1 GTSNPN and CDR2 SVGIG come from the germline V gene (reference sequence). Losses at the gene ends were 6 bases for V and 0 bases for J; bases not matched to a gene: 14. The CDR3 extends over 17 amino acids. This receptor was identified in a man aged 18-30 years in good health and CMV-seronegative. The V gene is TRBV30, the J gene TRBJ1-2; 9 bases are a match to TRBD1. What was sequenced was PBMCs. In DNA form, the CDR3 reads TGTGCCTGCATAAAAGGGGGGGACAGGGCCTCTAACTATGGCTACACCTTC. Amino acids: CACIKGGDRASNYGYTF.